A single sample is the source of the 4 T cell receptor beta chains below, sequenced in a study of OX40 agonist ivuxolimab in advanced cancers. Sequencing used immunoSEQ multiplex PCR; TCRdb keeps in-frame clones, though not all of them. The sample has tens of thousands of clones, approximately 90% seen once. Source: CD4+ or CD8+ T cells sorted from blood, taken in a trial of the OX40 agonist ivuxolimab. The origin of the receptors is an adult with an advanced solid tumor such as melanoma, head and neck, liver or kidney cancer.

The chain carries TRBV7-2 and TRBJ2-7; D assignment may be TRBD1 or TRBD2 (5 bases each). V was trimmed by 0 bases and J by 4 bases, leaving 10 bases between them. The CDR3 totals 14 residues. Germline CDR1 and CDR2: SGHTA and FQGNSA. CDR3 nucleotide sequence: TGTGCCAGCAGCTTAGCTGGGACCGGTTACGAGCAGTACTTC. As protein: CASSLAGTGYEQYF.

CDR3 coding DNA: TGTGCCAGCAGTGTGGTAGGTGGCATTCAGTACTTC. Translating gives CASSVVGGIQYF. The J gene is TRBJ2-4, the V gene TRBV27; D gene uncertain. V was cut by 5 bases and J by 9 bases, with 11 bases left in between. This CDR3 has 12 amino acids. The germline CDR1 and CDR2 sequences are MNHEY and SMNVEV (reference sequence).

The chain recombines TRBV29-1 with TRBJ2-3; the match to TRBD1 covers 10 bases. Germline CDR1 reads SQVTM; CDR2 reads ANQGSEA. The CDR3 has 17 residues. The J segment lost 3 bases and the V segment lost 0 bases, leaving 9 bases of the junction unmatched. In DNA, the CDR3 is TGCAGCGTTGAAGAACTATTCCCGGGACAGGGGACAGATACGCAGTATTTT. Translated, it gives CSVEELFPGQGTDTQYF.

CDR3 protein: CASSRGLMVGTQYF. The CDR3 region has the DNA TGTGCCAGCAGCCGGGGACTGATGGTTGGGACCCAGTACTTC. V and J are TRBV28 and TRBJ2-5, with TRBD2 as a possible D gene (6 bases). The CDR3 runs to 14 residues. With 6 bases removed from V and 7 bases from J, the gap between germline ends came to 18 bases. Germline V gene data show CDR1 as MDHEN and CDR2 as SYDVKM.